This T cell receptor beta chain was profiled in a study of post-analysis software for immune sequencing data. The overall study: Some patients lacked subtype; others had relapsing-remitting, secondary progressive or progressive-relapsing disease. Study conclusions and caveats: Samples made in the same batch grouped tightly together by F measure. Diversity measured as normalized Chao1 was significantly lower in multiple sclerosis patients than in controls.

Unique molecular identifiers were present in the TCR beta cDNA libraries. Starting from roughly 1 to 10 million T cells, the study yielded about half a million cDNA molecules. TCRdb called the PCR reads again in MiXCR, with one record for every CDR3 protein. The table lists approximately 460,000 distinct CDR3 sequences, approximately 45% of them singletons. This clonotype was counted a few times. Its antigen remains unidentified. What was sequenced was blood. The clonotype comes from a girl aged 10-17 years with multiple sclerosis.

In nucleotides, the CDR3 is TGTGCCAGGCCCACCTGGCTACAGTACAATGAGCAGTTCTTC. Translating gives CARPTWLQYNEQFF. The chain links TRBV6-4 to TRBJ2-1, with unresolved D. The germline CDR1 and CDR2 sequences are MRHNA and SNTAGT. The V end was cut by 9 bases, the J end by 4 bases, with 16 bases between. The CDR3 loop spans 14 amino acids.